This is a list of T cell receptor beta chains from one sample in a study of blood T cell repertoires in COVID-19. Some clones are missing from TCRdb's copy, which holds only in-frame ones; the method was immunoSEQ multiplex PCR. This table holds about 72,000 clones, approximately 91% found once. Specimen: peripheral blood. These receptors originate from a man aged 50-60 years with acute or convalescent COVID-19. Both conserved end residues are trimmed from each CDR3. A D gene is named only where the DNA matches it firmly. Clone size is shown for a subset of rows, as once, few, many or a class of expanded clone.

clone_size: NA
v_call: TRBV27
j_call: TRBJ1-1
d_call: NA
cdr3_aa: ASSSRPELGYAEAF

clone_size: few
v_call: TRBV11-1
j_call: TRBJ2-5
d_call: NA
cdr3_aa: ASSPAAVQETQY

clone_size: NA
v_call: TRBV6-5
j_call: TRBJ2-7
d_call: NA
cdr3_aa: ASSPGVGEQY

clone_size: few
v_call: TRBV11-2
j_call: TRBJ2-3
d_call: TRBD2
cdr3_aa: ASSPGLAGWDTQY

clone_size: NA
v_call: TRBV7-6
j_call: TRBJ2-2
d_call: NA
cdr3_aa: ASSLRAGELF

clone_size: NA
v_call: TRBV10-2
j_call: TRBJ2-5
d_call: TRBD2
cdr3_aa: ASEPGLSGETQY

clone_size: NA
v_call: TRBV30
j_call: TRBJ2-2
d_call: NA
cdr3_aa: AWTAGAASAGELF

clone_size: NA
v_call: TRBV6-5
j_call: TRBJ2-5
d_call: TRBD1
cdr3_aa: ASNGQGIKTQY

clone_size: NA
v_call: TRBV10-3
j_call: TRBJ1-6
d_call: NA
cdr3_aa: AISEPGSPLH

clone_size: NA
v_call: TRBV24-1
j_call: TRBJ2-5
d_call: NA
cdr3_aa: ATSEPTGSVETQY

clone_size: once
v_call: TRBV3-1/TRBV3-2
j_call: TRBJ1-6
d_call: TRBD1
cdr3_aa: ASSSGQGNSPLH

clone_size: few
v_call: TRBV19
j_call: TRBJ1-1
d_call: NA
cdr3_aa: ASSIGLQNTEAF

clone_size: NA
v_call: TRBV30
j_call: TRBJ1-5
d_call: NA
cdr3_aa: AWSRQGPNQPQH

clone_size: NA
v_call: TRBV30
j_call: TRBJ2-5
d_call: TRBD1
cdr3_aa: AWSVGGLQETQY

clone_size: NA
v_call: TRBV30
j_call: TRBJ1-1
d_call: NA
cdr3_aa: GQTQNTEAF

clone_size: NA
v_call: TRBV30
j_call: TRBJ1-5
d_call: NA
cdr3_aa: AWKAGNGNNQPQH

clone_size: once
v_call: TRBV6-5
j_call: TRBJ1-5
d_call: NA
cdr3_aa: ASSYGGADQPQH

clone_size: NA
v_call: TRBV10-2
j_call: TRBJ1-1
d_call: TRBD1
cdr3_aa: ASSEQWAGGLSGPEAF

clone_size: NA
v_call: TRBV5-4
j_call: TRBJ2-1
d_call: TRBD2
cdr3_aa: ASSPGTTWNEQF

clone_size: NA
v_call: TRBV9
j_call: TRBJ2-1
d_call: NA
cdr3_aa: ASSVEKTYNEQF

clone_size: NA
v_call: TRBV6-5
j_call: TRBJ1-2
d_call: TRBD1
cdr3_aa: ASREGQGGLRGYT

clone_size: NA
v_call: TRBV29-1
j_call: TRBJ1-4
d_call: TRBD1
cdr3_aa: SVRTGEGEKLF